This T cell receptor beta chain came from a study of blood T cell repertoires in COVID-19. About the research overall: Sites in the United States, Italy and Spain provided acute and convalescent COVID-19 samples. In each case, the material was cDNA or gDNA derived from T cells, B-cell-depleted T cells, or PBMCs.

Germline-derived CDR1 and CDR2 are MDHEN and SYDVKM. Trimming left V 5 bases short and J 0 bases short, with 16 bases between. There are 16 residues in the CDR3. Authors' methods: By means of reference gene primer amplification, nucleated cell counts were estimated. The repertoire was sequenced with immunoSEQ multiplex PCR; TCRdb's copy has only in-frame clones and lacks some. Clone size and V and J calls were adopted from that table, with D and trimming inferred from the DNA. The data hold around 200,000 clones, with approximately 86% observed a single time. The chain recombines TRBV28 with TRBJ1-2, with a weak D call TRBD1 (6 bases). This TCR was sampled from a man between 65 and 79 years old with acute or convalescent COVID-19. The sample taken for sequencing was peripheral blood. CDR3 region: CASSTSSDSANYGYTF. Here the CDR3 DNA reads TGTGCCAGCAGTACATCTTCGGACAGTGCTAACTATGGCTACACCTTC.